This paragraph covers one T cell receptor beta chain sequence. The sample is drawn from a study of neurological immune-mediated disorders. Each sequencing run yielded over 170 million TCR-beta sequences from 15-18 subjects. TCRdb reprocessed the 5' RACE reads via MiXCR and lists one record per CDR3 protein. The sample contains around 20,000 distinct CDR3 sequences, 25% to 30% of which appear only once. The V gene lost 1 base and the J gene lost 6 bases, with 9 bases spanning the gap. Germline CDR1 is SGHDN and CDR2 is FVKESK. The CDR3 extends over 13 amino acids. The source of this sequence is a man aged 45 to 65 with HTLV-1-associated myelopathy (HAM/TSP). This chain connects TRBV14 to TRBJ2-5; TRBD1 or TRBD2 may be the D gene (5 bases each). Sequencing was done on a sample of PBMCs. DNA for the CDR3: TGTGCCAGCAGCCAAGGACAGCGGAAGACCCAGTACTTC. It yields the protein CASSQGQRKTQYF.